The clone carrying this T cell receptor beta chain was recorded once. These data come from a study of blood T cell repertoires in COVID-19. Background on the study: Sites in the United States, Italy and Spain provided acute and convalescent COVID-19 samples.

Only in-frame clones appear in the TCRdb table, and some are missing; sequencing was by immunoSEQ multiplex PCR. The data show about 190,000 clones, 75% to 90% seen once. The receptor was derived from a man between 35 and 55 years old with acute or convalescent COVID-19. The material sequenced was peripheral blood.

As DNA, the CDR3 is TGTGCCTGGAGCGGGACAGGGCAAATAATAGGTGGCTACACCTTC. Its protein is CAWSGTGQIIGGYTF. The rearrangement links TRBV30 to TRBJ1-2, with 9 bases fitting TRBD1. V shed 3 bases, J shed 7 bases, and the junction held 12 bases outside the gene matches. The germline V gene has CDR1 GTSNPN and CDR2 SVGIG (reference sequence). The length of the CDR3 is 15 residues. Variable domain in full (rest from reference TRBV30 and TRBJ1-2): SQTIHQWPATLVQPVGSPLSLECTVEGTSNPNLYWYRQAAGRGLQLLFYSVGIGQISSEVPQNLSASRPQDRQFILSSKKLLLSDSGFYLCAWSGTGQIIGGYTFGSGTRLTVV.